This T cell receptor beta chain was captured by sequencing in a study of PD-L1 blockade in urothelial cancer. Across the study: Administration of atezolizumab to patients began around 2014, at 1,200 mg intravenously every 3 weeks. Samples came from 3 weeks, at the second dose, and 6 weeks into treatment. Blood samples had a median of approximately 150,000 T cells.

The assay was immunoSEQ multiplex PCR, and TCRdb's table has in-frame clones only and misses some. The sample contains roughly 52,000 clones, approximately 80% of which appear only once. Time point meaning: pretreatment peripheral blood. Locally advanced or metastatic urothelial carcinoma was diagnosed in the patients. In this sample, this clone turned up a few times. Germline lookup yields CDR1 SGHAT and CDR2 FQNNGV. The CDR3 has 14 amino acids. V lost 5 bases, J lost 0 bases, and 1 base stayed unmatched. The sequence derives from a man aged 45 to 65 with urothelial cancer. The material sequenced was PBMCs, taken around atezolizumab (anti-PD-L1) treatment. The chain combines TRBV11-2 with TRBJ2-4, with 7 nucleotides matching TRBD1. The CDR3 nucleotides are TGTGCCAGCAGCCGGACAGGAGCCAAAAACATTCAGTACTTC. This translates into CASSRTGAKNIQYF.